Listed here is a single T cell receptor beta chain. This receptor's antigen is unknown. Qualities for individual bases were not recorded, and no much larger clone is one base off. The data were taken from a study of blood T cell repertoires in COVID-19 (dated by TCRdb to 2018 to 2020). General notes on the study: Collaborator samples came from the United States, Italy and Spain and covered acute and convalescent phases of COVID-19. Nearly every sample came with metadata listing a de-identified subject ID, COVID-19 status, age in years and sex. The material from the prospective study consisted of cDNA or gDNA derived from T cells, B-cell-depleted T cells, or PBMCs. The repertoires were released in a freely available public database meant as a resource for research on the immune response to SARS-CoV-2. The dataset comprised deeply sampled blood TCRbeta repertoires from subjects exposed to, actively infected with, or recovered from COVID-19. The samples were drawn from two sources: the first 160 participants of the ongoing ImmuneRACE study, and 1,200 or so subjects contributed by 6 global collaborators. Where available, HLA class I and class II types were taken from metadata supplied by the sample provider and were not determined by assay-based typing.

TCRbeta CDR3 regions were amplified from genomic DNA by means of the immunoSEQ Assay, a bias-controlled multiplex PCR. For the original study's pipeline: Within the assay, amplification of reference gene primers was used to estimate how many nucleated cells each sample contained. To quantify the absolute abundance of each unique TCRbeta CDR3 rearrangement, sequence reads were collapsed and filtered. For each sample, productive Simpson clonality was calculated by taking the square root of Simpson's diversity index across productive rearrangements. The source is immuneACCESS, and TCRdb retained only in-frame sequences with V and J called. Part of the clones is not carried over; for the studies checked, unresolved V genes explain less than half of this, and the remainder is unexplained. For V, J and clone size, that table is used; D and trimming come from the DNA. In all, the sample holds 70,000 to 100,000 clones, and 86% of those were seen once. 1.2% of the sample comes from the top ten.

Whole blood was collected in K2EDTA tubes by collaborating institutions according to the institutions' own protocols. Collaborator samples were shipped for TCRbeta analysis as frozen whole blood, isolated PBMCs, or DNA extracted from either sample type. Overall study outcomes, separate from this receptor: The amount of clinical and demographic metadata varied by source and participant and was provided uncurated.

Cut back by 5 bases and 6 bases, the V and J ends lie 21 bases apart. The germline V gene provides CDR1 SGHTA and CDR2 FQGNSA. The CDR3 runs 16 amino acids, cysteine and phenylalanine included. The DNA shown is the 48-base CDR3, in frame from base 1. Sequenced input: peripheral blood. The receptor comes from an elderly man with active or convalescent COVID-19. The sequence links TRBV7-2 to TRBJ2-3; the D segment could be TRBD2, given 5 matching bases. The DNA reads TGTGCCAGCAGCAGGTGGAGGCGCGAGACCCCGGATACGCAGTATTTT. This gives the protein CASSRWRRETPDTQYF.